This record looks at one T cell receptor (beta chain) sequence and its context. What it recognizes is unknown. This record comes from a study of cytomegalovirus exposure and HLA in healthy donors. Study-wide background: Unique TCR beta sequences numbering over 100 million came from 190 million or so T cells in an earlier analysis.

Findings of the study overall: Versus the approximately 720-donor mean, an Asian-associated ancestry cluster reportedly showed fewer N-insertions in a later analysis. Sequencing artifact likely explains a cluster of highly shared sequence variants.

CDR1 is MGHDK, CDR2 SYGVNS, per germline. The germline V and J ends were trimmed by 1 base and 8 bases, with 14 bases remaining between them. The CDR3 sequence is 15 residues long. PCR used 60 Vbeta primers and 13 Jbeta primers. Clones were sequenced by immunoSEQ multiplex PCR, and TCRdb holds only the in-frame ones, with some missing. The data contain more than 90,000 clones, less than 85% of them seen just once; the ten biggest clones take up more than 15%. This TCR was recovered from a man aged 50 to 60 in good health and CMV-seropositive. This chain uses TRBV25-1 with TRBJ1-4; possibly TRBD1 for D (5 bases). Material for sequencing was PBMCs. CDR3 coding DNA: TGTGCCAGCAGTGAATGGGAGGGGAGCGGAGAAAAACTGTTTTTT. Translated, it gives CASSEWEGSGEKLFF. The full variable domain, completed using reference TRBV25-1 and TRBJ1-4, is EADIYQTPRYLVIGTGKKITLECSQTMGHDKMYWYQQDPGMELHLIHYSYGVNSTEKGDLSSESTVSRIRTEHFPLTLESARPSHTSQYLCASSEWEGSGEKLFFGSGTQLSVL.